The 12 T cell receptor beta chains presented below share a single source sample, sequenced in a study of blood T cell repertoires in COVID-19. Sequenced by immunoSEQ multiplex PCR; TCRdb stores in-frame clones only, minus some. The table lists around 70,000 clones, about nine tenths of them singletons. The sequenced sample was peripheral blood. These TCRs come from a man aged 50 to 59 with active COVID-19.

The chain links TRBV5-1 to TRBJ2-7; 9 nucleotides align to TRBD2. The germline gives CDR1 SGHRS, CDR2 YFSETQ. J was trimmed by 2 bases and V by 4 bases; bases with no gene match: 10. CDR3 length: 16 amino acids. For the CDR3, the DNA is TGCGCCAGCAGCCTCTATAGCGGGAGCCTCACCTACGAGCAGTACTTC. It specifies CASSLYSGSLTYEQYF. The whole variable domain, filled in from reference TRBV5-1 and TRBJ2-7, reads KAGVTQTPRYLIKTRGQQVTLSCSPISGHRSVSWYQQTPGQGLQFLFEYFSETQRNKGNFPGRFSGRQFSNSRSEMNVSTLELGDSALYLCASSLYSGSLTYEQYFGPGTRLTVT.

V is TRBV5-3 and J is TRBJ1-2; D gene unclear. TRBV5-3 is known as an ORF, though its function is uncertain. This CDR3 has 15 amino acids. Between the trimmed V and J ends, which lost 4 bases and 1 base, there was a span of 14 bases. The CDR3 sequence is CARSVILRFNYGYTF. DNA for the CDR3: TGTGCCAGAAGCGTTATTCTTCGTTTTAACTATGGCTACACCTTC.

V gene TRBV4-1 combines with J gene TRBJ1-4; no definite D call. The CDR3 contains 15 residues. With 5 bases removed from V and 1 base from J, the gap between germline ends came to 11 bases. Germline CDR1 and CDR2: MGHRA and YSYEKL. This CDR3 is CASSSQEGTNEKLFF. As DNA, the CDR3 is TGCGCCAGCAGCTCTCAAGAGGGAACTAATGAAAAACTGTTTTTT.

The chain employs TRBV27 and TRBJ1-1; tentative D call: TRBD1 (5 bases). CDR3 length equals 16 residues. Per germline, CDR1 MNHEY and CDR2 SMNVEV (reference sequence). V was clipped by 3 bases and J by 7 bases, with 21 bases between them. The CDR3 is CASSFIPGRRGGEAFF. As DNA, the CDR3 is TGTGCCAGCAGTTTCATTCCGGGACGGAGGGGTGGTGAAGCTTTCTTT.

In this sample, this clone turned up a few times. The V call is TRBV2, the J call TRBJ2-3; 7 positions match TRBD1. The CDR3 consists of 10 residues. The junction had 1 base not matched to a gene; V was cut back by 5 bases and J by 11 bases. The germline V gene has CDR1 SNHLY and CDR2 FYNNEI. CDR3 nucleotides: TGTGCCAGCAGTTCAGGGGGGCAGTATTTT. Translated, it gives CASSSGGQYF.

This clone was found a few times. The chain is built from TRBV27 and TRBJ2-7; TRBD1 might be the D (5 bases). V lost 2 bases, J lost 7 bases, and 9 bases lay in between. Germline V gives CDR1 MNHEY, CDR2 SMNVEV (reference sequence). CDR3 size: 12 residues. CDR3 sequence: CASSLRGREQYF. The DNA of the CDR3 is TGTGCCAGCAGTTTAAGGGGTAGGGAGCAGTACTTC.

This clone turned up a few times. V and J are TRBV6-1 and TRBJ1-4; unclear D gene. Trimming shortened V by 2 bases and J by 8 bases, and 9 bases separated the two germline ends. The CDR3 runs to 13 residues. Germline V gene data show CDR1 as MNHNS and CDR2 as SASEGT. CDR3 coding DNA: TGTGCCAGCAGTGAAATCATCGGGGAAAAACTGTTTTTT. Translation gives CASSEIIGEKLFF.

The rearrangement joins TRBV6-2 or TRBV6-3 to TRBJ2-1; 9 bases are a match to TRBD2. The germline gives CDR1 MNHEY, CDR2 SVGEGT. J gave up 0 bases and V 6 bases, and 9 bases lay outside the gene matches. This CDR3 has 17 amino acids. CDR3 sequence reads: CASSPRLAEFSYNEQFF. The CDR3 DNA is TGTGCCAGCAGCCCACGACTAGCGGAGTTCTCCTACAATGAGCAGTTCTTC.

The rearrangement joins TRBV14 to TRBJ1-2; weak D call: TRBD1 (5 bases). In germline, CDR1 is SGHDN, CDR2 FVKESK. The germline V and J ends were trimmed by 5 bases and 8 bases, with 15 bases remaining between them. The CDR3 is made up of 13 amino acids. The CDR3: CASSAQTVSGYTF. In nucleotides, the CDR3 is TGTGCCAGCAGCGCACAGACAGTGTCCGGCTACACCTTC.

The chain is built from TRBV9 and TRBJ2-5, with 10 bases that match TRBD1. CDR1 and CDR2 (germline): SGDLS, YYNGEE. Trimming at V came to 3 bases and at J to 4 bases, leaving 12 bases not matched to a gene. This CDR3 comprises 17 residues. The CDR3 reads CASSAYTTGGKSETQYF. DNA for the CDR3: TGTGCCAGCAGCGCCTATACGACAGGGGGCAAGTCAGAGACCCAGTACTTC.

J is TRBJ2-3 and V is TRBV18; 9 bases match TRBD2. The V and J ends lost 1 base and 5 bases, in that order; junction bases with no gene match: 10. Germline CDR1 KGHSH, CDR2 LQKENI. The CDR3 covers 17 residues. In DNA form, the CDR3 reads TGTGCCAGCTCACCACTAGCGGGGGCCTCGAGGGAAGATACGCAGTATTTT. It codes for CASSPLAGASREDTQYF.

The CDR3 is CASSALWTGLAGELFF. For the CDR3, the DNA is TGTGCCAGCAGTGCCCTCTGGACAGGGCTCGCCGGGGAGCTGTTTTTT. The chain is built from TRBV6-1 and TRBJ2-2; 8 bases fit TRBD1. The germline CDR1 and CDR2 sequences are MNHNS and SASEGT. This CDR3 region has 16 residues. J lost 6 bases, V lost 4 bases, and 10 bases had no gene match.